This T cell receptor (beta chain) was observed in a study of molecular identifiers for immune sequencing clone quantification. TCRdb recomputed calls from the PCR reads with MiXCR, one row per CDR3 protein. The data show 80,000 to 130,000 distinct CDR3 sequences, with roughly a third seen just once and about 4.2% held by the top ten. This clonotype came up once. A read error may be the cause here, since a much bigger clone is one base away. The germline V gene has CDR1 MNHEY and CDR2 SVGAGI. The CDR3 runs to 17 residues. The V and J ends lost 8 bases and 9 bases respectively, with 32 bases between them.

The V gene is TRBV6-5, the J gene TRBJ2-7; the D gene is possibly TRBD2 (6 bases). The sequenced sample was naive CD8+ T cells from blood, with Jurkat cell RNA spiked in. Subset indicated: FACS-sorted CD8+CD4-CCR7+CD45RA+ naive T cells. The sequence came from a human donor in good health. Some libraries in this study had Jurkat cell RNA spiked in. CDR3 DNA sequence: TGTGCCAGCGGAAACCCTGATATAACGGGAGTGCCCCACGGGCAGTACTTC. Translated: CASGNPDITGVPHGQYF.